A single T cell receptor beta chain is shown here with its context. As yet, its antigen is unknown. cDNA synthesis used the whole RNA isolate, giving expressed TCRB sequences. Generated by immunoSEQ multiplex PCR, the TCRdb table keeps only in-frame clones and is missing some. The sample carries roughly 230,000 clones, around 10% recorded once. Trimming left V 3 bases short and J 8 bases short, with 16 bases between. The CDR3 totals 14 residues. CDR1 is SNHLY, CDR2 FYNNEI, per germline. The data were taken from a study of beta chain features in type 1 diabetes. The study's findings and limits: Sequencing from cDNA could over-represent high-TCR-expressing cells. Type 1 diabetes patients had fewer VDJ junction insertions and more deletions. All four CD4+ subsets from Type 1 diabetes patients carried moderately but significantly shorter TCRB CDR3s.

The rearrangement uses TRBV2 and TRBJ1-2, with D unresolved. This receptor was taken from a woman aged 18-30 years in good health. Material for sequencing was naive CD4+ T cells from blood. As DNA, the CDR3 is TGTGCCAGCAGTGAGAGGGTAGGGCAAACCGGCTACACCTTC. This codes for CASSERVGQTGYTF.